Presented here are 16 T cell receptor beta chains from one specimen sequenced in a study of T cells after posttransplantation cyclophosphamide. Busulfan-fludarabine conditioning, marrow transplant, and cyclophosphamide on days +3 and +4 were administered. Sequencing was performed with immunoSEQ multiplex PCR; in TCRdb, only in-frame clones are kept and a portion is missing. The sample contains approximately 45,000 clones, about 92% of which appear only once. The starting material was PBMCs, obtained about 64 days after allogeneic stem cell transplant with posttransplant cyclophosphamide. These TCRs come from a male patient between 55 and 70 years old who received an allogeneic stem cell transplant from a related donor and was CMV-positive. These T cells may partly come from the graft donor.

The CDR3 here is CASSEDIPSSNQPQHF. The CDR3 region has the DNA TGTGCCAGCAGTGAAGATATTCCGTCGAGCAATCAGCCCCAGCATTTT. The rearrangement joins TRBV2 to TRBJ1-5; D is uncertain. V shed 1 base and J shed 1 base, with 11 bases lying between them. This CDR3 is 16 amino acids long. Germline V lookup: CDR1 SNHLY, CDR2 FYNNEI.

Turning to this clone: The junction differs from germline at one of its ends, possibly a read error. The J gene is TRBJ2-3, the V gene TRBV19, with 7 bases aligning to TRBD1. Germline CDR1 LNHDA, CDR2 SQIVND (reference sequence). This CDR3 has 15 amino acids. In DNA form, the CDR3 reads TGTGCCAGTAGCATAGGGGACAGAAGCACAGATACGCAGTATTTT. As protein: CASSIGDRSTDTQYF.

This clone was seen only once. The chain combines TRBV27 with TRBJ1-2; D gene ambiguous. The CDR3 is made up of 13 amino acids. Germline lookup yields CDR1 MNHEY and CDR2 SMNVEV (reference sequence). The V end lost 2 bases, the J end lost 2 bases, and 6 bases lay between the germline ends. The CDR3 DNA is TGTGCCAGCAGTTTACTAGGAAACTATGGCTACACCTTC. As protein: CASSLLGNYGYTF.

This rearrangement joins TRBV9 to TRBJ1-1; D remains ambiguous. The V and J ends lost 3 bases and 1 base respectively, with 4 bases between them. Germline lookup yields CDR1 SGDLS and CDR2 YYNGEE. This CDR3 has 12 amino acids. This CDR3 reads CASSASNTEAFF. Here the CDR3 DNA reads TGTGCCAGCAGCGCTTCGAACACTGAAGCTTTCTTT.

A few counts support this clone. The V gene is TRBV19, the J gene TRBJ2-1; 11 nucleotides agree with TRBD2. V lost 5 bases to trimming and J lost 8 bases; unmatched junction nucleotides: 8. CDR3 length: 15 residues. Germline V lookup: CDR1 LNHDA, CDR2 SQIVND (reference sequence). The CDR3 spells CASSLSGGAFDEQFF. As DNA, the CDR3 is TGTGCCAGTAGTCTTAGCGGGGGGGCCTTTGATGAGCAGTTCTTC. Full variable domain (rest looked up from reference TRBV19 and TRBJ2-1): DGGITQSPKYLFRKEGQNVTLSCEQNLNHDAMYWYRQDPGQGLRLIYYSQIVNDFQKGDIAEGYSVSREKKESFPLTVTSAQKNPTAFYLCASSLSGGAFDEQFFGPGTRLTVL.

The chain is built from TRBV30 and TRBJ2-1, with 9 bases fitting TRBD1. The CDR3 totals 16 residues. V gave up 2 bases and J gave up 2 bases; unmatched junction bases: 7. Germline assignment: CDR1 GTSNPN and CDR2 SVGIG (reference sequence). CDR3 sequence (DNA): TGTGCCTGGAGTAAGGGGCGGACAGGGGCCTACAATGAGCAGTTCTTC. It encodes CAWSKGRTGAYNEQFF.

V is TRBV27 and J is TRBJ2-7, with D possibly TRBD1 on 5 matching bases. Germline V CDR1 and CDR2: MNHEY, SMNVEV (reference sequence). The CDR3 covers 13 residues. The ends were cut back, 5 bases at V and 8 bases at J, with 16 bases in the middle. The CDR3 coding sequence is TGTGCCAGCAGTCTTCAGGGTCAAGGCAAGCAGTACGTC. As protein: CASSLQGQGKQYV.

The chain couples TRBV5-1 to TRBJ2-1; D is possibly TRBD1 (5 bases). V lost 4 bases and J 8 bases, leaving 16 bases between the germline ends. This CDR3 spans 14 amino acids. Germline assignment: CDR1 SGHRS and CDR2 YFSETQ. CDR3 sequence reads: CASSQVVGEDEQFF. The CDR3 nucleotides read TGCGCCAGCAGCCAGGTGGTAGGGGAAGATGAGCAGTTCTTC.

DNA of the CDR3: TGTGCCAGTACCACTAGCGAGGTTAACAATGAGCAGTTCTTC. Translated, it gives CASTTSEVNNEQFF. The V and J genes are TRBV19 and TRBJ2-1; TRBD2 matches at 7 bases. Germline V gene data show CDR1 as LNHDA and CDR2 as SQIVND (reference sequence). The length of the CDR3 is 14 residues. V shed 7 bases, J shed 5 bases, and the junction held 8 bases outside the gene matches. The whole variable domain, remainder taken from reference TRBV19 and TRBJ2-1, is DGGITQSPKYLFRKEGQNVTLSCEQNLNHDAMYWYRQDPGQGLRLIYYSQIVNDFQKGDIAEGYSVSREKKESFPLTVTSAQKNPTAFYLCASTTSEVNNEQFFGPGTRLTVL.

The chain has TRBV4-2 and TRBJ2-7; 7 bases agree with TRBD1. Looked up from germline, CDR1 is LGHNA and CDR2 is YNFKEQ. Germline trimming cut 0 bases from V and 2 bases from J; bases unmatched to any gene: 7. This CDR3 has 16 residues. CDR3 DNA: TGTGCCAGCAGCCAAGATAGAGGGGGCTTGGCCTACGAGCAGTACTTC. As protein: CASSQDRGGLAYEQYF.

The chain links TRBV7-9 to TRBJ2-5; TRBD1 matches at 11 bases. CDR3 length: 15 residues. J lost 5 bases, V lost 4 bases, and 6 bases had no gene match. Germline loops: CDR1 SEHNR, CDR2 FQNEAQ (reference sequence). In DNA form, the CDR3 reads TGTGCCAGCAGCTGGACAGGGGGCGCAGGGGAGACCCAGTACTTC. As protein: CASSWTGGAGETQYF.

This sequence joins TRBV21-1 and TRBJ1-2; the table calls TRBD1, which could not be checked here. TRBV21-1 is a listed pseudogene. This CDR3 is built from 16 residues. In nucleotides, the CDR3 is TGTGCCAGCACCCGGTTGACAGGGGATCACTTCTATGGCTACACCTTC. Translation gives CASTRLTGDHFYGYTF.

The chain recombines TRBV5-1 with TRBJ2-3, with TRBD1 matching 10 bases. The CDR3 is 16 residues long. The V segment lost 4 bases and the J segment 6 bases; nucleotides outside the gene matches: 11. Germline-derived CDR1 and CDR2 are SGHRS and YFSETQ. The DNA of the CDR3 is TGCGCCAGCAGCCTTCGGATGACAGGGGGCTACGATACGCAGTATTTT. Its translation is CASSLRMTGGYDTQYF.

This sequence joins TRBV11-2 and TRBJ1-1; maybe TRBD1 (5 bases). This CDR3 comprises 15 residues. From germline, CDR1 is SGHAT and CDR2 FQNNGV. V shed 0 bases and J shed 3 bases, with 11 bases lying between them. The CDR3 DNA reads as TGTGCCAGCAGCTTAGATCTGAAGGGGTACACTGAAGCTTTCTTT. It codes for CASSLDLKGYTEAFF.

J is TRBJ2-3 and V is TRBV5-1; 7 bases are shared with TRBD2. V was pared by 0 bases and J by 2 bases, with 6 bases of the junction left unmatched. CDR3 size: 16 residues. Germline CDR1 SGHRS, CDR2 YFSETQ. The CDR3 here is CASSLGGLTSTDTQYF. CDR3 DNA: TGCGCCAGCAGCTTGGGGGGACTAACGTCCACAGATACGCAGTATTTT.

The rearrangement links TRBV19 to TRBJ2-3; 10 nucleotides agree with TRBD1. The CDR3 totals 18 residues. With 7 bases clipped from V and 5 bases from J, the junction kept 18 bases outside the gene matches. Germline CDR1 and CDR2: LNHDA and SQIVND (reference sequence). In nucleotides, the CDR3 is TGTGCCAGTAATATCAGGCGGGGTGGGACAGGGGTAGGAGATACGCAGTATTTT. Protein product: CASNIRRGGTGVGDTQYF.